The table lists the clone carrying this T cell receptor beta chain with many counts. Its target is not known. No DNA is shown, since the ends of the CDR3 on it are uncertain; the CDR3 is the one TCRdb lists. TCR beta CDR3 regions were amplified from RNA transcripts. The HTBI primer set drove a first-round RT-PCR of the TCR CDR3. One entry per CDR3 protein results from TCRdb running MiXCR on the multiplex PCR reads. The sample contains approximately 640,000 distinct CDR3 sequences, around a sixth of which appear only once. Germline V gives CDR1 MNHEY, CDR2 SMNVEV (reference sequence). The CDR3 is made up of 15 amino acids, end residues included. This entry belongs to a study of T cells in Graves' hyperthyroidism and ophthalmopathy. From roughly 9.2 ml of fresh peripheral blood, PBMCs were isolated. General study points: Clonotypes that were expanded in thyroid above 0.001 mostly appeared in blood too.

Sequenced: blood. V and J are TRBV27 and TRBJ2-3; the D segment call TRBD1 is taken from the table without a DNA check. The source of this sequence is a middle-aged man with Graves' hyperthyroidism. CDR3 sequence: CAIPLFWQSTDTQYF.